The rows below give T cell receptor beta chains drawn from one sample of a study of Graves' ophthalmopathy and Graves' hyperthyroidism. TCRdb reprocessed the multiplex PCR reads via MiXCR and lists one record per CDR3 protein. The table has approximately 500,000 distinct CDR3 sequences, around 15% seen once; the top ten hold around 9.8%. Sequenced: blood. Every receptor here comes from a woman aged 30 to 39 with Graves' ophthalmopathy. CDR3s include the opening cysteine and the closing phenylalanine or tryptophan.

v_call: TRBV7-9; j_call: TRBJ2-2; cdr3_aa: CASSLGGKGTGELFF
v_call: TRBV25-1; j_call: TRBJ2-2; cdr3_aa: CASSVNRGINTGELFF
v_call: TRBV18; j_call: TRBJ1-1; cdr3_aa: CASTRQGLENTEAFF
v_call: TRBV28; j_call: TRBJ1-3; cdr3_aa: CASNEPTGGGSGNTIYF
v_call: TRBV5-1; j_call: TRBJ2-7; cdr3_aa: CASSLAMASEQYF
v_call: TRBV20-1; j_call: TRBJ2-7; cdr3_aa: CSALHRASGNTYEQYF
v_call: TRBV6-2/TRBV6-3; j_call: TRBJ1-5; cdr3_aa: CATSPVSSNQPQHF
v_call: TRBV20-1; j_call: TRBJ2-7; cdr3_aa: CSARVQTRGALEQYF
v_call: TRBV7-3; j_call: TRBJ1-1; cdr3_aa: CASSEQGLRNTEAFF
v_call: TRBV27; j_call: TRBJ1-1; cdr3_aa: CASSLSLGGTEAFF
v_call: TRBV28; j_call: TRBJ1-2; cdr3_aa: CASSLLRFTGYGYTF
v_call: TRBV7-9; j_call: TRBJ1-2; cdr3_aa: CASGLAGRAYGYTF
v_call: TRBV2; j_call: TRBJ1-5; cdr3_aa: CASRAGAGHQPQHF
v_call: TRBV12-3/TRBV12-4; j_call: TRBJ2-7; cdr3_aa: CASSRNMGSYEQYF
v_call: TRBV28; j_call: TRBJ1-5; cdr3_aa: CASRLLNGQPQHF
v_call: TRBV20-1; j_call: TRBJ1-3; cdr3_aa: CSARAQPLSGNTIYF
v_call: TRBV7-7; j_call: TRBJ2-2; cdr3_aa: CASQADTTNTGELFF
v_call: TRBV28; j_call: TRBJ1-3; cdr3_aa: CASSPGVVSGNTIYF
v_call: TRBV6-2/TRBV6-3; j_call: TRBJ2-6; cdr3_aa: CASSYPLTDVSSGANVLTF
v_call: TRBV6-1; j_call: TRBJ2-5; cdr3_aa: CASRPKVATETQYF
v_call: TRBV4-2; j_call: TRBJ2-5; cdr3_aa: CASSQEAGLAGGVRETQYF
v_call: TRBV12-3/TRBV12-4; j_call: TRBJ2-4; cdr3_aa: CASSLLVAKNIQYF